These 5 T cell receptor beta chains were sequenced from one sample in a study of radiotherapy plus CTLA-4 blockade in lung cancer. The table came from immunoSEQ multiplex PCR; TCRdb's copy has only in-frame clones and leaves some out. The sample lists 64,000 or so clones, approximately 65% seen once, with roughly 8% in the top ten. Sequenced material: peripheral blood, taken from a patient treated with radiotherapy plus ipilimumab. These receptors all stem from a human donor with non-small cell lung cancer whose response to radiotherapy plus ipilimumab could not be evaluated.

The chain uses TRBV6-6 and TRBJ2-3; D might be TRBD2 (6 bases). Germline lookup yields CDR1 MNHNY and CDR2 SVGAGI (reference sequence). The CDR3 contains 14 residues. V gave up 1 base and J gave up 3 bases, with 8 bases separating them. The CDR3 loop is CASSYWEETDTQYF. In DNA form, the CDR3 reads TGTGCCAGCAGTTACTGGGAGGAGACAGATACGCAGTATTTT.

The J gene is TRBJ1-1, the V gene TRBV27; a weak D match, TRBD1 (5 bases). Between the trimmed V and J ends, which lost 8 bases and 3 bases, there was a span of 10 bases. The CDR3 sequence is 12 residues long. The germline V gene encodes CDR1 MNHEY and CDR2 SMNVEV (reference sequence). CDR3 in DNA: TGTGCCAGCCGCCAGGGCTACACTGAAGCTTTCTTT. It specifies CASRQGYTEAFF.

J is TRBJ1-4 and V is TRBV5-1; TRBD1 agrees at 9 bases. The CDR3 length is 16 residues. Germline V gives CDR1 SGHRS, CDR2 YFSETQ. After removal of 0 bases from V and 6 bases from J, the junction contained 6 bases not matched to a gene. The CDR3 loop is CASSLGYRDRDEKLFF. The CDR3 DNA follows: TGCGCCAGCAGCTTGGGGTACCGGGACAGGGATGAAAAACTGTTTTTT.

The rearrangement links TRBV5-5 to TRBJ1-4; TRBD1 is a possible D gene (5 bases). Germline V gene lookup returns CDR1 SGHKS and CDR2 YYEKEE (reference sequence). Trimming removed 0 bases from V and 17 bases from J, with 17 bases in between. The CDR3 has 13 residues. As DNA, the CDR3 is TGTGCCAGCAGCTTGGCCGATGACAGTAGTCACTTTTTT. Residues: CASSLADDSSHFF.

This clone was picked up a small number of times. The chain joins TRBV6-6 to TRBJ1-2, with D perhaps matching TRBD1 (5 bases). The length of the CDR3 is 15 residues. Germline-derived CDR1 and CDR2 are MNHNY and SVGAGI (reference sequence). Trimming took off 6 bases at V and 4 bases at J, with 18 bases between the two ends. This chain's CDR3 is CASRDGGIFGYGYTF. Here the CDR3 DNA reads TGTGCCAGCAGGGACGGGGGGATCTTTGGCTATGGCTACACCTTC.